The present T cell receptor beta chain was sequenced within a study of neurological immune-mediated disorders. Study outcomes and limitations: The phylogenetic placement of 18 of 34 multiple sclerosis patients' repertoires in one related-CDR3 cluster constitutes a possible signature. TCR-beta repertoires seemed private in all groups, with no expanded CDR3 amino acid sequences shared.

Time point described: longitudinal time-point 2. Libraries used 2 million unsorted PBMCs kept frozen in RNAlater. One entry per CDR3 protein results from TCRdb running MiXCR on the 5' RACE reads. This sample has 65,000 to 85,000 distinct CDR3 sequences; 5.8% occur once, and the top ten carry over 6.5%. Many counts were recorded for this clonotype. What it recognizes is unknown. CDR3 size: 14 residues. Trimming took off 3 bases at V and 5 bases at J, with 16 bases between the two ends. Germline V gene data show CDR1 as DFQATT and CDR2 as SNEGSKA (reference sequence). This receptor was identified in an older woman with multiple sclerosis. The sample consisted of PBMCs. The J gene is TRBJ1-2, the V gene TRBV20-1; a weak D match, TRBD1 (5 bases). CDR3 sequence (DNA): TGCAGTGCTAGCGATAATTCGGGGCTGTATGGCTACACCTTC. Protein: CSASDNSGLYGYTF.